These T cell receptor beta chains were read from a single sample in a study of T cell repertoires in cytomegalovirus infection. These TCRs' antigens remain unknown. From the reads, TCRdb called clonotypes with MiXCR, one entry per CDR3 protein. The top ten clones hold around 12% of a sample with roughly 800,000 distinct CDR3 sequences, under 35% of them seen once. Sequences were derived from cultured CD8+ T cells from PBMCs, sampled from culture after CMV antigen stimulation. These receptors came from a human donor in good health (CMV status not recorded). Some clones in this sample may be carry-over from other donors' samples. Each CDR3 is given with its conserved first and last residue. Fields, in order: V gene, clone size, D gene, J gene, CDR3 protein, CDR3 DNA. D genes are given only for firm matches. Rows may omit the clone size; those that give it use once, few, many or a size class.

TRBV18	many	TRBD1	TRBJ2-1	CASSLRTGGGEQFF	TGTGCCAGCTCACTGAGGACAGGGGGCGGTGAGCAGTTCTTC
TRBV12-3/TRBV12-4	many	NA	TRBJ1-4	CASSPTPGRNEKLFF	TGTGCCAGCAGCCCGACACCCGGCCGGAATGAAAAACTGTTTTTT
TRBV12-3/TRBV12-4	few	NA	TRBJ2-1	CASSLSLDNEQFF	TGTGCCAGCAGTTTAAGTCTAGACAATGAGCAGTTCTTC
TRBV4-1	few	NA	TRBJ2-3	CASSQDPSADTQYF	TGCGCCAGCAGCCAAGATCCCTCGGCAGATACGCAGTATTTT
TRBV19	NA	NA	TRBJ2-5	CASSMWAAETQYF	TGTGCCAGTAGTATGTGGGCGGCAGAGACCCAGTACTTC
TRBV20-1	many	NA	TRBJ2-1	CSARVGGTYIEQFF	TGCAGTGCTAGAGTGGGGGGGACATATATAGAGCAGTTCTTC
TRBV20-1	NA	NA	TRBJ2-1	CSAPDRTDSYNEQFF	TGCAGTGCCCCCGACAGGACAGACTCCTACAATGAGCAGTTCTTC
TRBV5-1	few	NA	TRBJ2-1	CASRWEAEQFF	TGCGCCAGCAGGTGGGAGGCTGAGCAGTTCTTC
TRBV7-9	many	NA	TRBJ1-6	CASNIASASSYNSPLHF	TGTGCCAGCAATATAGCGTCGGCTAGCTCCTATAATTCACCCCTCCACTTT
TRBV5-1	NA	TRBD1	TRBJ2-4	CASSLIGPAGTGETNIQYF	TGCGCCAGCAGCTTGATCGGGCCAGCCGGGACAGGCGAAACAAACATTCAGTACTTC
TRBV27	NA	TRBD2	TRBJ2-1	CASSLVPSGGSSSYNEQFF	TGTGCCAGCAGTTTAGTCCCTAGCGGGGGGTCCAGCTCCTACAATGAGCAGTTCTTC
TRBV5-4	NA	NA	TRBJ1-2	CASSLEDTSNYGYTF	TGTGCCAGCAGCTTGGAGGACACATCTAACTATGGCTACACCTTC
TRBV24-1	NA	NA	TRBJ2-2	CATSAWPDTRNTGELFF	TGTGCCACCAGTGCCTGGCCCGATACACGGAACACCGGGGAGCTGTTTTTT
TRBV7-2	many	TRBD2	TRBJ2-3	CASSSGGPDTQYF	TGTGCCAGCAGCTCGGGGGGGCCTGATACGCAGTATTTT
TRBV11-2	NA	NA	TRBJ2-1	CASSLDQDSYYNEQFF	TGTGCCAGCAGCTTAGATCAGGACAGTTACTACAATGAGCAGTTCTTC
TRBV6-5	NA	TRBD1	TRBJ2-1	CASGTGRVNEQFF	TGTGCCAGTGGGACAGGGAGAGTCAATGAGCAGTTCTTC
TRBV4-3	NA	NA	TRBJ2-1	CASSQDRGEGEQFF	TGCGCCAGCAGCCAAGATCGGGGAGAGGGCGAGCAGTTCTTC